A single sample is the source of the 24 T cell receptor beta chains below, sequenced in a study of cytomegalovirus exposure and HLA in healthy donors. The method was immunoSEQ multiplex PCR; TCRdb's version includes in-frame clones alone and lacks a portion of them. Among some 170,000 clones listed, 70% to 90% were seen once. The sample was PBMCs. Receptors were obtained from a woman in her twenties or thirties in good health and CMV-seronegative.

This clone was detected once. The chain combines TRBV5-1 with TRBJ2-3; perhaps TRBD2 as D (5 bases). The CDR3 extends over 15 amino acids. Germline V lookup: CDR1 SGHRS, CDR2 YFSETQ. V dropped 2 bases and J dropped 1 base, with 11 bases sitting between them. The CDR3 coding sequence is TGCGCCAGCAGCTTCGCCCTAGCTGGCACAGATACGCAGTATTTT. Residues: CASSFALAGTDTQYF. The variable domain in full, with the rest retrieved from reference TRBV5-1 and TRBJ2-3, is KAGVTQTPRYLIKTRGQQVTLSCSPISGHRSVSWYQQTPGQGLQFLFEYFSETQRNKGNFPGRFSGRQFSNSRSEMNVSTLELGDSALYLCASSFALAGTDTQYFGPGTRLTVL.

This clone occurred once. The J gene is TRBJ2-5, the V gene TRBV5-6; D is tentatively TRBD1 or TRBD2 (6 bases each). CDR3 size: 12 residues. V dropped 6 bases and J dropped 5 bases, with 11 bases sitting between them. Germline values: CDR1 SGHDT, CDR2 YYEEEE. CDR3 in DNA: TGTGCCAGCACCCTCGGGGGCGAGACCCAGTACTTC. Translated, it gives CASTLGGETQYF.

The rearrangement uses TRBV7-6 and TRBJ2-7, with TRBD1 matching over 10 bases. This CDR3 has 16 residues. The germline V gene encodes CDR1 SGHVS and CDR2 FNYEAQ. Trimming took 5 bases from V and 3 from J; bases not matched to a gene: 10. CDR3 amino acids: CASSLHSRDRGYEQYF. The CDR3 DNA is TGTGCCAGCAGCCTACATAGCCGGGACAGGGGCTACGAGCAGTACTTC.

The chain employs TRBV28 and TRBJ1-1; D unclear. The CDR3 contains 13 residues. CDR1 is MDHEN, CDR2 SYDVKM, per germline. Trimming took off 7 bases at V and 5 bases at J, with 14 bases between the two ends. The DNA of the CDR3 is TGTGCCAGCAATCGTGGGGTCGGAACTGAAGCTTTCTTT. It is translated as CASNRGVGTEAFF.

The gene calls are TRBV25-1 and TRBJ2-7; D remains ambiguous. The germline gives CDR1 MGHDK, CDR2 SYGVNS. The CDR3 runs 13 residues. Deletions cut 5 bases from V and 3 bases from J, with 11 bases between. CDR3 region: CASSIQVGYEQYF. The CDR3 nucleotides read TGTGCCAGCAGTATACAAGTGGGCTACGAGCAGTACTTC.

V is TRBV6-4 and J is TRBJ2-1, with 14 positions matching TRBD2. The CDR3 is 15 residues long. J gave up 8 bases and V 3 bases, and 3 bases lay outside the gene matches. CDR1 and CDR2 from the germline V gene are MRHNA and SNTAGT. CDR3 region: CASSEGLAGVDEQFF. CDR3 bases: TGTGCCAGCAGTGAGGGACTAGCGGGAGTAGATGAGCAGTTCTTC.

V gene TRBV30 combines with J gene TRBJ2-7; 8 bases agree with TRBD1. Germline V CDR1 and CDR2: GTSNPN, SVGIG (reference sequence). V was pared by 4 bases and J by 3 bases, with 8 bases of the junction left unmatched. The CDR3 contains 14 residues. The DNA for the CDR3 is TGTGCCTGGAAGGGGGACAGGATATACTACGAGCAGTACTTC. Translating gives CAWKGDRIYYEQYF.

The rearrangement uses TRBV6-5 and TRBJ1-2, with TRBD1 matching 11 bases. The CDR3 contains 14 residues. Losses at the gene ends were 4 bases for V and 2 bases for J; bases not matched to a gene: 0. Per the germline V gene, CDR1 is MNHEY and CDR2 is SVGAGI. The CDR3 nucleotides are TGTGCCAGCAGTTGGACAGGGGGCAACTATGGCTACACCTTC. Translation gives CASSWTGGNYGYTF.

The chain has TRBV28 and TRBJ1-5, with TRBD1 matching over 8 bases. The ends lost 5 bases at V and 5 bases at J; junction bases unmatched: 17. The germline CDR1 and CDR2 sequences are MDHEN and SYDVKM. The CDR3 length is 18 residues. The CDR3 sequence: CASSPTLTGTGHDQPQHF. The CDR3 DNA follows: TGTGCCAGCAGTCCCACCCTGACCGGGACAGGTCATGATCAGCCCCAGCATTTT.

The chain links TRBV9 to TRBJ2-1; 8 nucleotides agree with TRBD2. CDR3 length: 17 residues. The V segment lost 0 bases and the J segment 7 bases; nucleotides outside the gene matches: 12. Germline loops: CDR1 SGDLS, CDR2 YYNGEE. The CDR3 is CASSVAGSGGPVNEQFF. CDR3 DNA sequence: TGTGCCAGCAGCGTAGCCGGGAGCGGGGGCCCCGTGAATGAGCAGTTCTTC.

The V call is TRBV2, the J call TRBJ2-3; D uncertain. Between the trimmed V and J ends, which lost 7 bases and 1 base, there was a span of 9 bases. Germline V gene lookup returns CDR1 SNHLY and CDR2 FYNNEI. The CDR3 totals 13 residues. The chain's CDR3 is CASMVLGTDTQYF. The CDR3 region has the DNA TGTGCCAGCATGGTGTTAGGCACAGATACGCAGTATTTT.

This clone was observed a handful of times. V gene TRBV7-9 combines with J gene TRBJ2-7; no firm D call. The germline V gene has CDR1 SEHNR and CDR2 FQNEAQ (reference sequence). The CDR3 loop spans 13 amino acids. Trimming removed 4 bases from V and 1 base from J, with 8 bases in between. As DNA, the CDR3 is TGTGCCAGCAGCTCTGCCACTTCCTACGAGCAGTACTTC. As protein: CASSSATSYEQYF.

This chain connects TRBV18 to TRBJ2-7; 9 bases match TRBD1. Germline values: CDR1 KGHSH, CDR2 LQKENI. CDR3 length equals 14 residues. V was pared by 3 bases and J by 3 bases, with 3 bases of the junction left unmatched. The DNA of the CDR3 is TGTGCCAGCTCACCGACAGGGGGAAACTACGAGCAGTACTTC. Its translation is CASSPTGGNYEQYF.

CDR3 sequence (DNA): TGTGCCAGCAGCTTACGGGACGGAATTGAAGCTTTCTTT. Translation gives CASSLRDGIEAFF. The V and J genes are TRBV7-3 and TRBJ1-1; maybe TRBD1 (5 bases). The CDR3 is 13 amino acids. Germline CDR1 SGHTA, CDR2 FQGTGA. V was shortened by 2 bases and J by 7 bases, with 11 bases between the two germline ends. Based on the CDR3 plus reference TRBV7-3 and TRBJ1-1, the full variable domain is GAGVSQTPSNKVTEKGKYVELRCDPISGHTALYWYRQSLGQGPEFLIYFQGTGAADDSGLPNDRFFAVRPEGSVSTLKIQRTERGDSAVYLCASSLRDGIEAFFGQGTRLTVV.

This chain connects TRBV7-9 to TRBJ1-2; D gene uncertain. CDR1 is SEHNR and CDR2 is FQNEAQ in the germline V gene (reference sequence). V was trimmed by 8 bases and J by 1 base, leaving 14 bases between them. The CDR3 is 14 amino acids. CDR3 sequence: CASSIAQINYGYTF. CDR3 coding DNA: TGTGCCAGCTCCATCGCACAGATTAACTATGGCTACACCTTC. Combining the CDR3 with reference TRBV7-9 and TRBJ1-2 gives the whole variable domain DTGVSQNPRHKITKRGQNVTFRCDPISEHNRLYWYRQTLGQGPEFLTYFQNEAQLEKSRLLSDRFSAERPKGSFSTLEIQRTEQGDSAMYLCASSIAQINYGYTFGSGTRLTVV.

The chain joins TRBV9 to TRBJ2-7; the match to TRBD1 covers 9 bases. The CDR3 extends over 15 amino acids. Germline CDR1 SGDLS, CDR2 YYNGEE. V was pared by 4 bases and J by 2 bases, with 7 bases of the junction left unmatched. CDR3 nucleotide sequence: TGTGCCAGCAGCCCCGACGGGACAGGGACCTACGAGCAGTACTTC. This codes for CASSPDGTGTYEQYF.

The rearrangement joins TRBV12-2 to TRBJ2-1; the D call in the table, TRBD2, was not verified against the DNA. TRBV12-2 is labeled a pseudogene. The CDR3 is 20 residues long. As DNA, the CDR3 is TGTGCAAGTCGCTGGAAAAACCTACGTAGCGGGAGAGAATCCTACAATGAGCAGTTCTTC. This translates into CASRWKNLRSGRESYNEQFF.

The rearrangement uses TRBV6-1 and TRBJ2-2, with D tentatively TRBD2 (6 bases). Trimming cost V 11 bases and J 2 bases, with 18 bases left between them. Germline CDR1 reads MNHNS; CDR2 reads SASEGT. The length of the CDR3 is 15 residues. CDR3 DNA sequence: TGTGCCGCCAAGGGATGGGGGACTAACACCGGGGAGCTGTTTTTT. Residues: CAAKGWGTNTGELFF.

The V and J genes are TRBV7-2 and TRBJ1-2; 9 bases are a match to TRBD1. The CDR3 covers 14 residues. Germline-derived CDR1 and CDR2 are SGHTA and FQGNSA. The trim removed 4 bases at V and 8 bases at J, leaving 8 bases unmatched. The CDR3 spells CASSSRTGAGGYTF. In DNA form, the CDR3 reads TGTGCCAGCAGCTCCCGGACAGGGGCAGGGGGCTACACCTTC.

The chain employs TRBV6-5 and TRBJ1-3; D gene ambiguous. Germline V CDR1 and CDR2: MNHEY, SVGAGI. This CDR3 contains 14 residues. Between the trimmed V and J ends, which lost 7 bases and 0 bases, there was a span of 10 bases. The CDR3 bases are TGTGCCAGCACGGAAGGACCCTCTGGAAACACCATATATTTT. Residues: CASTEGPSGNTIYF.

The genes are TRBV5-1 and TRBJ2-6; D may be TRBD2 (5 bases). Germline V gene sequence: CDR1 SGHRS, CDR2 YFSETQ. The CDR3 loop spans 16 amino acids. Trimming took 0 bases from V and 0 from J, leaving 7 bases between them. CDR3 in amino acids: CASSLGENSGANVLTF. The CDR3 DNA follows: TGCGCCAGCAGCTTGGGGGAGAACTCTGGGGCCAACGTCCTGACTTTC.

Ten or more counts support this clone. The chain combines TRBV7-2 with TRBJ1-5; perhaps TRBD1 as D (5 bases). The CDR3 length is 14 residues. The germline gives CDR1 SGHTA, CDR2 FQGNSA. Trimming cost V 2 bases and J 6 bases, with 11 bases left between them. As DNA, the CDR3 is TGTGCCAGCAGCTTATTGTCGGGGGGTCAGCCCCAGCATTTT. It encodes CASSLLSGGQPQHF.

This chain links TRBV5-4 with TRBJ2-7; D may be TRBD1 or TRBD2 (5 bases each). The germline V gene encodes CDR1 SGHNT and CDR2 YYREEE (reference sequence). The CDR3 extends over 14 amino acids. V shed 5 bases and J shed 0 bases, with 12 bases lying between them. The CDR3 sequence: CASSFGTVSYEQYF. In DNA, the CDR3 is TGTGCCAGCAGTTTCGGGACGGTCTCCTACGAGCAGTACTTC.

The chain has TRBV5-1 and TRBJ2-7; TRBD1 agrees at 12 bases. Germline V gives CDR1 SGHRS, CDR2 YFSETQ. The trim removed 4 bases at V and 6 bases at J, leaving 11 bases unmatched. The CDR3 runs 16 residues. The CDR3 sequence: CASSQYFGTGGGEQYF. The CDR3 DNA sequence: TGCGCCAGCAGCCAATATTTCGGGACAGGGGGCGGCGAGCAGTACTTC.